This T cell receptor (beta chain) was found in a study of cytomegalovirus exposure and HLA in healthy donors. The wider study: According to later analysis, the same platform produced the roughly 120 validation and approximately 630 first-cohort repertoires.

Note on this clone: The target antigen is unknown.

Measured with immunoSEQ multiplex PCR; TCRdb has only the in-frame clones, and not every one. The data contain about 280,000 clones, 85% to 90% of them singletons. Whole-study results and caveats: That first-cohort TCR clusters tended to co-occur in the 95 to 150 validation repertoires was found in a later analysis. Through in vitro validation, a few CMV-associated chains were shown to be specific for CMV antigens.

CDR3 length: 15 amino acids. V lost 4 bases and J lost 7, with 20 bases in between. Germline lookup yields CDR1 SGHDT and CDR2 YYEEEE. The material sequenced was PBMCs. This receptor was taken from a woman aged 18 to 35 in good health and CMV-seronegative. The chain employs TRBV5-6 and TRBJ1-2; TRBD1 is a possible D gene (6 bases). CDR3 amino acids: CASSTPGGASSGYTF. In DNA, the CDR3 is TGTGCCAGCAGCACGCCGGGGGGCGCTTCAAGTGGCTACACCTTC.